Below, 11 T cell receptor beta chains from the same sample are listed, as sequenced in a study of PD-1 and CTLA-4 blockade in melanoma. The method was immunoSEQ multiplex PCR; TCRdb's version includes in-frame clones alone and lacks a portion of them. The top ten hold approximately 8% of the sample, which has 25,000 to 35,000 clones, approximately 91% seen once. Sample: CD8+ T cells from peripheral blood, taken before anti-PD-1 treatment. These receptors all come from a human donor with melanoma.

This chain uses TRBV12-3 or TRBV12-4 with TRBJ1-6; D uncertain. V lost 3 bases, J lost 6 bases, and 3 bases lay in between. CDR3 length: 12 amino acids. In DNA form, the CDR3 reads TGTGCCAGCAGTTTGTTTAATTCACCCCTCCACTTT. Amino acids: CASSLFNSPLHF.

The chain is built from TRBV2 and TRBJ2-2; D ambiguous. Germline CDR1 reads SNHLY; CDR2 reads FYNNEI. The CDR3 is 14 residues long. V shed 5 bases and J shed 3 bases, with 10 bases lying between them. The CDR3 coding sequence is TGTGCCAGCAGTCCCACCGGCCACACCGGGGAGCTGTTTTTT. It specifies CASSPTGHTGELFF.

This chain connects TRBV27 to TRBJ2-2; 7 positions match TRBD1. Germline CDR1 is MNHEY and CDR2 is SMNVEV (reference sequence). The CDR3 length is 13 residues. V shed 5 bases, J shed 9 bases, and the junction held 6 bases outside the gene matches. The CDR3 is CASSHDRARELFF. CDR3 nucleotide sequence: TGTGCCAGCAGTCACGACAGGGCCCGGGAGCTGTTTTTT.

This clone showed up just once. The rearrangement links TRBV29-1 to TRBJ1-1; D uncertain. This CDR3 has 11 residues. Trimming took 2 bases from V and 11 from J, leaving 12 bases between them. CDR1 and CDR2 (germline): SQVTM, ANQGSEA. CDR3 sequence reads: CSVENEVYAFF. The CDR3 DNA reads TGCAGCGTTGAAAACGAGGTATATGCTTTCTTT.

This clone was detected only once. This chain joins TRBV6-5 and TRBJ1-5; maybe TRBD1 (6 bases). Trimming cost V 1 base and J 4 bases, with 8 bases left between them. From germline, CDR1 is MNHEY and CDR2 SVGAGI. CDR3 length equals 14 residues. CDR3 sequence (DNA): TGTGCCAGCAGTTACTGGCAGGGGAATCAGCCCCAGCATTTT. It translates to CASSYWQGNQPQHF.

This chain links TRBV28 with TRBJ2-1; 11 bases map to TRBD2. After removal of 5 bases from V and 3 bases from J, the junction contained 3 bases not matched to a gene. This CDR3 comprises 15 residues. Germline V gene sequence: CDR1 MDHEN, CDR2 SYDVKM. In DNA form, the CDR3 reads TGTGCCAGCAGTCGACTAGCGGGAAACTACAATGAGCAGTTCTTC. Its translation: CASSRLAGNYNEQFF.

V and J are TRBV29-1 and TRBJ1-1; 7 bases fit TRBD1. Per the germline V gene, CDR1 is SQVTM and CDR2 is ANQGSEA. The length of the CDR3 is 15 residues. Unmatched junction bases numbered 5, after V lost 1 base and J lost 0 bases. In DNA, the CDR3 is TGCAGCGTTGAAGGTACGACAGGGATGAACACTGAAGCTTTCTTT. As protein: CSVEGTTGMNTEAFF.

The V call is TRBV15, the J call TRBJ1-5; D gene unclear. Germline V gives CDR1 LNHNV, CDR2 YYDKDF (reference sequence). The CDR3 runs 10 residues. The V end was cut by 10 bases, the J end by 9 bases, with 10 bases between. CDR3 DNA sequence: TGTGCCAAGGGTAAGAGGCCCCAGCATTTT. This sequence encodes CAKGKRPQHF.

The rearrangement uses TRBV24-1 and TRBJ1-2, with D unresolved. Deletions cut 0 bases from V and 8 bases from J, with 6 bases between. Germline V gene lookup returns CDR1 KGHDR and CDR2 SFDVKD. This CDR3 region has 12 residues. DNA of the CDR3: TGTGCCACCAGTGATTTGGCGAAAGGCTACACCTTC. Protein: CATSDLAKGYTF.

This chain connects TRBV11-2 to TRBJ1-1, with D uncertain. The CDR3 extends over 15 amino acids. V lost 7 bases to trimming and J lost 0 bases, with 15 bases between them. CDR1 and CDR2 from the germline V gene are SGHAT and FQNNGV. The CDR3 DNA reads TGTGCCAGCACCCACCCCTCTGGGTTGAACACTGAAGCTTTCTTT. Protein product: CASTHPSGLNTEAFF.

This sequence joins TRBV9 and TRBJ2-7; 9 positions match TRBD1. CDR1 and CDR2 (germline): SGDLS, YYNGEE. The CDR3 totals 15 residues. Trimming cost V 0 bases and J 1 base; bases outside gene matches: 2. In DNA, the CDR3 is TGTGCCAGCAGCGTAGACGGGACAGGGTCCTACGAGCAGTACTTC. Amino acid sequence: CASSVDGTGSYEQYF.